The present T cell receptor (beta chain) was sequenced within a study of blood T cell repertoires in COVID-19. Germline V gene data show CDR1 as MNHEY and CDR2 as SVGEGT. The CDR3 length is 15 residues. The V end was cut by 4 bases, the J end by 4 bases, with 16 bases between. Libraries were prepared by immunoSEQ multiplex PCR; TCRdb keeps only in-frame clonotypes and omits some of them. This table holds around 77,000 clones, about three quarters found once. The sample comprised peripheral blood. The genes are TRBV6-2 or TRBV6-3 and TRBJ1-1; the D gene is possibly TRBD1 (6 bases). This receptor was obtained from an elderly woman with active or convalescent COVID-19. This CDR3 is CASSSPLGDTTEAFF. In DNA form, the CDR3 reads TGTGCCAGCAGTTCCCCCCTCGGGGACACCACTGAAGCTTTCTTT.